Sequencing of this TCR beta chain was carried out in a study of neurological immune-mediated disorders. Where libraries were unsorted, they were derived from 2 million PBMCs stored at -80 degrees C. In germline, CDR1 is SGHRS, CDR2 YFSETQ. Trimming pared 5 bases from V and 6 bases from J, leaving 13 bases between. The CDR3 consists of 13 residues. This clonotype was detected ten times or more. Its antigen is still unknown. General study results and limits: The greatest TCR clonal expansion appeared in HTLV-1-associated myelopathy and the smallest, falling below healthy controls, in multiple sclerosis.

5'RACE with 10-nucleotide random UMIs generated the cDNA. TCRdb itself ran the 5' RACE reads through MiXCR, one entry per CDR3 protein. Of 74,000 or so distinct CDR3 sequences in the sample, about 9.7% are singletons; the top ten hold approximately 1.5%. The TCR was taken from a man aged 50-59 years in good health. Sequenced input: PBMCs. This chain links TRBV5-1 with TRBJ2-3; a possible D gene is TRBD2 (5 bases). In nucleotides, the CDR3 is TGCGCCAGCAGTACACTAGGCGGGGATACGCAGTATTTT. It yields the protein CASSTLGGDTQYF.